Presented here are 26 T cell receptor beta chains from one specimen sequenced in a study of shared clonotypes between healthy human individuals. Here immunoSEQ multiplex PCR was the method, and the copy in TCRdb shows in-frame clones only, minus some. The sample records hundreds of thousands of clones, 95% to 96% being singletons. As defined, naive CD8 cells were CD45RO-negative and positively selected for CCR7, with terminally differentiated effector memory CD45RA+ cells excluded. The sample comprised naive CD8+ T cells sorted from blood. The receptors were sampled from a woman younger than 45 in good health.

The chain's CDR3 is CASSYGLAGAFYEQYF. In DNA, the CDR3 is TGTGCCAGCAGTTACGGACTAGCGGGAGCGTTCTACGAGCAGTACTTC. The gene calls are TRBV6-6 and TRBJ2-7; 13 nucleotides match TRBD2. The CDR3 contains 16 residues. Trimming at V came to 2 bases and at J to 3 bases, leaving 4 bases not matched to a gene. Germline V gene lookup returns CDR1 MNHNY and CDR2 SVGAGI (reference sequence).

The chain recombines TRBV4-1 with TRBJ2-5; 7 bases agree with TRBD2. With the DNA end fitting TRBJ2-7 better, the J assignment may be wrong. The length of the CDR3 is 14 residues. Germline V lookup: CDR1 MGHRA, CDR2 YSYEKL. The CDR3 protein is CASSPGLELTEQYF. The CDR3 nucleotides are TGCGCCAGCAGCCCCGGACTAGAGTTGACCGAGCAGTACTTC.

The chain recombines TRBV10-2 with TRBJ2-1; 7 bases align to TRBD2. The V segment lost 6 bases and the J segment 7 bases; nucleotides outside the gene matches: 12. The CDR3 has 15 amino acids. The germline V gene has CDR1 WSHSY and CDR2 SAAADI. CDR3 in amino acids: CASRIRREGRNEQFF. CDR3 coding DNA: TGCGCCAGCAGAATCCGAAGGGAGGGCAGGAATGAGCAGTTCTTC.

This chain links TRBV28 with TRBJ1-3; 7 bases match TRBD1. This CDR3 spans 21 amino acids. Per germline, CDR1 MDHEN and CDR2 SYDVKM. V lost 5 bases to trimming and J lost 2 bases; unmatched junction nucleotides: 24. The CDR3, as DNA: TGTGCCAGCAGTCTATACGGTCTCGGGACAGACCACCAGGGCACTGGAAACACCATATATTTT. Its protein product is CASSLYGLGTDHQGTGNTIYF.

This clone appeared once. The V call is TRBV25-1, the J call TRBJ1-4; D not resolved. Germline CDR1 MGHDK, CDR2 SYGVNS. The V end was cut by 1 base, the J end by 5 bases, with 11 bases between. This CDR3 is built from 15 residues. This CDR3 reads CASSEFMGLNEKLFF. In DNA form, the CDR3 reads TGTGCCAGCAGTGAATTTATGGGCCTGAATGAAAAACTGTTTTTT.

The CDR3 loop reads CASSLGQGPTYEQYF. The CDR3 nucleotides read TGTGCCAGCAGCTTAGGCCAGGGACCCACCTACGAGCAGTACTTC. This rearrangement joins TRBV13 to TRBJ2-7; either TRBD1 or TRBD2 may fit D (5 bases each). CDR1 is PRHDT, CDR2 FYEKMQ, per germline (reference sequence). Between the trimmed V and J ends, which lost 0 bases and 2 bases, there was a span of 11 bases. The CDR3 is 15 residues long.

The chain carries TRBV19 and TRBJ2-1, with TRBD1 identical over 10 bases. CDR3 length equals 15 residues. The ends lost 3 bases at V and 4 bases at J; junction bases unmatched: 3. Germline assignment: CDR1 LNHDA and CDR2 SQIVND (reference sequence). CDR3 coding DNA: TGTGCCAGTAGTATCGACAGGGGGCCTTACAATGAGCAGTTCTTC. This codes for CASSIDRGPYNEQFF. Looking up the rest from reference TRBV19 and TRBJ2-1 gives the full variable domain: DGGITQSPKYLFRKEGQNVTLSCEQNLNHDAMYWYRQDPGQGLRLIYYSQIVNDFQKGDIAEGYSVSREKKESFPLTVTSAQKNPTAFYLCASSIDRGPYNEQFFGPGTRLTVL.

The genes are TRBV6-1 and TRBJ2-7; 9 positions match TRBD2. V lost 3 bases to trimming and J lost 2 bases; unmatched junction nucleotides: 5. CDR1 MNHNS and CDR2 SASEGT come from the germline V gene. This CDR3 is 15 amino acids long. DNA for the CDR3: TGTGCCAGCAGTGATTGGACTAGCGCTACCTACGAGCAGTACTTC. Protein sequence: CASSDWTSATYEQYF.

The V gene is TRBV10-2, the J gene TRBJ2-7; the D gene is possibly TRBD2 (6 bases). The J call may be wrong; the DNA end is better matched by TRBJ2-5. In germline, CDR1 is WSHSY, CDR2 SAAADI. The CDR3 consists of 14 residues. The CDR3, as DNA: TGCGCCAGCAGTATAATCGCGGGATCAGAGACCCAGTACTTC. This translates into CASSIIAGSETQYF.

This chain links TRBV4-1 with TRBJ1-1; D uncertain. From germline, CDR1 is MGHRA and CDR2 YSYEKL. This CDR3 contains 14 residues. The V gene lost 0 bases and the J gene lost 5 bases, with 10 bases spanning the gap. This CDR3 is CASSQEWGGTEAFF. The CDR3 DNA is TGCGCCAGCAGCCAAGAGTGGGGAGGGACTGAAGCTTTCTTT.

CDR3 residues: CASSFPGAEETQYF. The DNA of the CDR3 is TGTGCCAGCAGTTTCCCGGGCGCGGAAGAGACCCAGTACTTC. V is TRBV28 and J is TRBJ2-5, with unresolved D. V was cut by 3 bases and J by 3 bases, with 11 bases left in between. Per germline, CDR1 MDHEN and CDR2 SYDVKM. This CDR3 contains 14 residues.

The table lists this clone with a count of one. As DNA, the CDR3 is TGTGCCAGCAGTTCTAAGGTTACCGGGAACTATGGCTACACCTTC. Its protein is CASSSKVTGNYGYTF. The chain couples TRBV28 to TRBJ1-2; D is ambiguous. CDR1 is MDHEN, CDR2 SYDVKM, per germline. Trimming left V 4 bases short and J 2 bases short, with 14 bases between. CDR3 length: 15 residues.

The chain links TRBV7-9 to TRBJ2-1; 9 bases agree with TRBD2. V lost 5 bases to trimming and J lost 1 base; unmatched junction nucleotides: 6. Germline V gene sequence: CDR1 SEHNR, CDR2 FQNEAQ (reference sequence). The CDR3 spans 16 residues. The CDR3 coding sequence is TGTGCCAGCAGCAAACTAGCGGGCCGTTCCTACAATGAGCAGTTCTTC. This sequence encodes CASSKLAGRSYNEQFF.

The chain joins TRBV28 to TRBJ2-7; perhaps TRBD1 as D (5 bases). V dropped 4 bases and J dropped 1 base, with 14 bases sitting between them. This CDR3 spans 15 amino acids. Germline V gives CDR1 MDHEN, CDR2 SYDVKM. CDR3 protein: CASSSTVYVSYEQYF. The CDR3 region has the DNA TGTGCCAGCAGTTCGACAGTTTATGTGTCCTACGAGCAGTACTTC.

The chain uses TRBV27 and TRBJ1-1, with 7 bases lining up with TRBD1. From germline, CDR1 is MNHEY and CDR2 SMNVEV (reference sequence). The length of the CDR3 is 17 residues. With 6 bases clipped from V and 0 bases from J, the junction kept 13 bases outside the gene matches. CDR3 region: CASSQGETGPMNTEAFF. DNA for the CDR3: TGTGCCAGCAGCCAGGGGGAGACAGGGCCCATGAACACTGAAGCTTTCTTT.

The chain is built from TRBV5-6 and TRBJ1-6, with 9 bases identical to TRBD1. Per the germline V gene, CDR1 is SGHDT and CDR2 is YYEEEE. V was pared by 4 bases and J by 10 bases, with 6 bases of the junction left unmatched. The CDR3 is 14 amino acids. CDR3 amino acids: CASSPGQGFSPLHF. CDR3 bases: TGTGCCAGCAGCCCGGGACAGGGATTCTCACCCCTCCACTTT.

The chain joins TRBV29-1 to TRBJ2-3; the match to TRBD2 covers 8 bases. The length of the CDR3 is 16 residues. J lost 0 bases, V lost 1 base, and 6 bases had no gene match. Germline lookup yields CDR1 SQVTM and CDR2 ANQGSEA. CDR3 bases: TGCAGCGTTGAAGGGGACTTAGCGGGGAGCACAGATACGCAGTATTTT. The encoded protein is CSVEGDLAGSTDTQYF.

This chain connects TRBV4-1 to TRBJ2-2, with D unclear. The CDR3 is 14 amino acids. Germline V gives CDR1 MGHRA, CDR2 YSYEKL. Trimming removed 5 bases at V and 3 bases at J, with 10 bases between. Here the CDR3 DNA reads TGCGCCAGCAGCTCCCCGCTGTACACCGGGGAGCTGTTTTTT. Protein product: CASSSPLYTGELFF.

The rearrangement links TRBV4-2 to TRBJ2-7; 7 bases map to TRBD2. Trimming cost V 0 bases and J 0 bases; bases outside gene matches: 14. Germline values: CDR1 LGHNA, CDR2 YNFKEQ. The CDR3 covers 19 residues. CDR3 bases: TGTGCCAGCAGCCAAGACCCCCCAAGGTGGGAGGGGAGCTCCTACGAGCAGTACTTC. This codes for CASSQDPPRWEGSSYEQYF.

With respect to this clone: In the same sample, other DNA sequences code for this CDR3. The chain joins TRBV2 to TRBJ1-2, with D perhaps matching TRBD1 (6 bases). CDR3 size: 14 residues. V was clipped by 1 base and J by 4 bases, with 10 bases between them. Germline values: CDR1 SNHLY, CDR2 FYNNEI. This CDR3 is CASSEGTVSYGYTF. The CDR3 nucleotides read TGTGCCAGCAGTGAAGGGACAGTATCCTATGGCTACACCTTC. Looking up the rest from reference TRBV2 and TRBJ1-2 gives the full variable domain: EPEVTQTPSHQVTQMGQEVILRCVPISNHLYFYWYRQILGQKVEFLVSFYNNEISEKSEIFDDQFSVERPDGSNFTLKIRSTKLEDSAMYFCASSEGTVSYGYTFGSGTRLTVV.

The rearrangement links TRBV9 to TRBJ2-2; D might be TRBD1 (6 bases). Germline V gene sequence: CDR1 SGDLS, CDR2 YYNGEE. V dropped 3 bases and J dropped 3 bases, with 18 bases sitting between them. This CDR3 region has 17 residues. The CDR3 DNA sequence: TGTGCCAGCAGCGACCAAAAGACAGGTCCTCACACCGGGGAGCTGTTTTTT. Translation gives CASSDQKTGPHTGELFF.

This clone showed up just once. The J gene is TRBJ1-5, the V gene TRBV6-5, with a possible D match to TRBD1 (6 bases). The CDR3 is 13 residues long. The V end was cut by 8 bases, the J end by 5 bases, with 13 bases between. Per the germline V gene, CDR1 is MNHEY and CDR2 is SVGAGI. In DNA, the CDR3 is TGTGCCAGCGGTCAGGGGAGAGATCAGCCCCAGCATTTT. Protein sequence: CASGQGRDQPQHF.

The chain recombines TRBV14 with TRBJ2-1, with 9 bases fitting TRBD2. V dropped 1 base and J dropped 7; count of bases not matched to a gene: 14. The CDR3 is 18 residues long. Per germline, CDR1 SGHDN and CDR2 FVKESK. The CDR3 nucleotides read TGTGCCAGCAGCCAAGGAGGTGTAAGAGCGGGAGGTTCTAATGAGCAGTTCTTC. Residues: CASSQGGVRAGGSNEQFF. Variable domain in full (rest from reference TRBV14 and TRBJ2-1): EAGVTQFPSHSVIEKGQTVTLRCDPISGHDNLYWYRRVMGKEIKFLLHFVKESKQDESGMPNNRFLAERTGGTYSTLKVQPAELEDSGVYFCASSQGGVRAGGSNEQFFGPGTRLTVL.

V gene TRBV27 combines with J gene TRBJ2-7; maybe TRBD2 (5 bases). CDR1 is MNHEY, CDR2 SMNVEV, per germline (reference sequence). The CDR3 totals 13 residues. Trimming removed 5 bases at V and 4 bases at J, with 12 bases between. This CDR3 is CASSNGLTYEQYF. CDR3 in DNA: TGTGCCAGCAGTAACGGACTGACTTACGAGCAGTACTTC.

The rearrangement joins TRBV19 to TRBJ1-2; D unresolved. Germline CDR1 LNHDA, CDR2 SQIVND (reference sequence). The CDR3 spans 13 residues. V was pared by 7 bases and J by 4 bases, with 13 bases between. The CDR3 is CASTPPSTYGYTF. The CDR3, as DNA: TGTGCCAGTACTCCTCCCTCCACCTATGGCTACACCTTC.

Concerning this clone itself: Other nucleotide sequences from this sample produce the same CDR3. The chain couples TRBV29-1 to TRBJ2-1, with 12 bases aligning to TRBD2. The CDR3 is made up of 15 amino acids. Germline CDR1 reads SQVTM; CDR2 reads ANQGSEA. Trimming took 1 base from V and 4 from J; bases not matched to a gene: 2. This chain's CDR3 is CSVEGGLAGYNEQFF. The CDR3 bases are TGCAGCGTTGAAGGGGGACTAGCGGGTTACAATGAGCAGTTCTTC.